The clone carrying this T cell receptor beta chain was seen only once. This sample is part of a study of blood T cell repertoires in COVID-19. TCRdb keeps only in-frame clones here, not all; method: immunoSEQ multiplex PCR. In the table there are approximately 100,000 clones, approximately 82% of which are singletons. The V end was cut by 1 base, the J end by 0 bases, with 6 bases between. Germline V lookup: CDR1 KGHSH, CDR2 LQKENI. CDR3 size: 15 residues. Sequencing was done on a sample of peripheral blood. The TCR comes from a man in his fifties or sixties with acute or convalescent COVID-19. The chain couples TRBV18 to TRBJ2-2; perhaps TRBD2 as D (6 bases). DNA of the CDR3: TGTGCCAGCTCACCACTAGCGGCGAACACCGGGGAGCTGTTTTTT. Protein product: CASSPLAANTGELFF.